This T cell receptor (beta chain) was identified in a study of T cells in Graves' hyperthyroidism and ophthalmopathy. From RNA transcripts, TCR beta CDR3 regions were amplified. The HTBI set primed first-round TCR CDR3 RT-PCR. TCRdb re-called the multiplex PCR reads with MiXCR, one entry per CDR3 protein. The table shows approximately 400,000 distinct CDR3 sequences, with approximately 15% occurring only once. Clinical symptoms, serum thyroxine and TRAb, thyroid ultrasound and orbital computed tomography together formed the diagnostic basis. CDR1 is MNHEY and CDR2 is SVGEGT in the germline V gene. Trimming stripped 4 bases from V and 3 bases from J, with 19 bases between. The CDR3 is made up of 17 amino acids. This clonotype was found many times.

The gene calls are TRBV6-2 or TRBV6-3 and TRBJ1-5; D remains unclear. This receptor was taken from a woman under 30 with Graves' hyperthyroidism. The sample taken for sequencing was blood. The CDR3 protein is CASSSRVVGVDNQPQHF. The CDR3 coding sequence is TGTGCCAGCAGTTCACGCGTAGTGGGTGTGGACAATCAGCCCCAGCATTTT.